What follows is one T cell receptor beta chain and its context. CDR3 length: 15 residues. Germline assignment: CDR1 SEHNR and CDR2 FQNEAQ (reference sequence). The junction had 2 bases not matched to a gene; V was cut back by 6 bases and J by 1 base. Cohort 3 donors counted as recovered after two negative PCRs, clearance, or resolved symptoms. This entry comes from a study of blood T cell repertoires in COVID-19. About the study: From the United States, Italy and Spain came samples of acute and convalescent COVID-19.

Authors' analysis steps: Counts of nucleated cells, estimated from reference gene primer amplification, were obtained. Here immunoSEQ multiplex PCR was the method, and the copy in TCRdb shows in-frame clones only, minus some. V, J and clone size derive from that table, while D and trimming were established from the DNA sequence. The sample contains about 320,000 clones, around 90% of which appear only once. The chain uses TRBV7-9 and TRBJ1-3; 11 bases are a match to TRBD1. The source of this sequence is a man younger than 45 who had recovered from COVID-19. Sequenced: PBMCs or T cells enriched from blood (not recorded which). The CDR3 sequence: CASRGQGGSGNTIYF. CDR3 DNA sequence: TGTGCCAGCAGGGGACAGGGGGGGTCTGGAAACACCATATATTTT.